This TCR beta chain was captured in a study of response to subunit inactivated influenza vaccine. TCRdb reanalysed the RT-PCR reads using MiXCR and keeps one entry per CDR3 protein. The sample records about 780,000 distinct CDR3 sequences, roughly 20% being singletons. Germline CDR1 is SGHVS and CDR2 is FQNEAQ. The CDR3 length is 18 residues. Of note for this clonotype: One end of the junction is discordant with germline, which a read error may explain.

This specimen consisted of PBMCs from blood, obtained around 5 days after vaccination. The chain recombines TRBV7-8 with TRBJ2-3; 9 positions agree with TRBD2. The receptor comes from a man aged 50 to 59 who received an inactivated influenza vaccine. Written as DNA, the CDR3 is TGTGCCAGCAGCTTAGCATTTAGCGGGAGCGCCGGCGCAGATACACAGTATTTT. This gives the protein CASSLAFSGSAGADTQYF.